The 6 T cell receptor beta chains given below trace back to one sample, sequenced in a study of cytomegalovirus exposure and HLA in healthy donors. 13 Jbeta primers and 60 Vbeta primers were used for the PCR. Sequencing was performed with immunoSEQ multiplex PCR; in TCRdb, only in-frame clones are kept and a portion is missing. The data show approximately 180,000 clones, around four fifths seen once. What was sequenced was PBMCs. The receptors were sampled from a woman aged 40 to 55 in good health and CMV-seronegative.

The chain combines TRBV5-1 with TRBJ2-5; 9 nucleotides line up with TRBD2. The germline CDR1 and CDR2 sequences are SGHRS and YFSETQ. CDR3 size: 13 residues. Trimming cost V 7 bases and J 2 bases; bases outside gene matches: 3. CDR3 nucleotides: TGCGCCAGCGGCCTAGCGGGGCAAGAGACCCAGTACTTC. Its protein is CASGLAGQETQYF.

The chain joins TRBV7-2 to TRBJ1-1, with TRBD1 matching 9 bases. CDR1 and CDR2 (germline): SGHTA, FQGNSA. The CDR3 spans 15 residues. V shed 4 bases, J shed 4 bases, and the junction held 7 bases outside the gene matches. CDR3 DNA: TGTGCCAGCAGCTCGCTACCGACAGGGGGCACTGAAGCTTTCTTT. This gives the protein CASSSLPTGGTEAFF.

The rearrangement uses TRBV15 and TRBJ1-4; D gene ambiguous. The V gene lost 1 base and the J gene lost 0 bases, with 9 bases spanning the gap. Germline lookup yields CDR1 LNHNV and CDR2 YYDKDF (reference sequence). The length of the CDR3 is 16 residues. The CDR3 coding sequence is TGTGCCACCAGCAGAGGGACTCTCGCAACTAATGAAAAACTGTTTTTT. It specifies CATSRGTLATNEKLFF.

V is TRBV6-5 and J is TRBJ2-1; weak D call: TRBD1 (5 bases). CDR1 MNHEY and CDR2 SVGAGI come from the germline V gene. V was trimmed by 4 bases and J by 4 bases, leaving 14 bases between them. This CDR3 contains 15 residues. CDR3 in amino acids: CASSLQKGLYNEQFF. The CDR3 region has the DNA TGTGCCAGCAGTTTACAGAAGGGGCTATACAATGAGCAGTTCTTC.

The rearrangement joins TRBV7-2 to TRBJ1-1; D is uncertain. The germline V gene encodes CDR1 SGHTA and CDR2 FQGNSA. Trimming stripped 4 bases from V and 7 bases from J, with 13 bases between. The CDR3 runs to 13 residues. CDR3 sequence (DNA): TGTGCCAGCAGCTATAATCAGTACAGTGAAGCTTTCTTT. It codes for CASSYNQYSEAFF. The full variable domain, with the rest looked up from reference TRBV7-2 and TRBJ1-1, is GAGVSQSPSNKVTEKGKDVELRCDPISGHTALYWYRQSLGQGLEFLIYFQGNSAPDKSGLPSDRFSAERTGGSVSTLTIQRTQQEDSAVYLCASSYNQYSEAFFGQGTRLTVV.

There are a few counts of this clone. This sequence joins TRBV6-6 and TRBJ2-3, with D unclear. The CDR3 is 11 residues long. Trimming took 3 bases from V and 6 from J, leaving 4 bases between them. Germline assignment: CDR1 MNHNY and CDR2 SVGAGI (reference sequence). The CDR3 reads CASSYYDTQYF. CDR3 bases: TGTGCCAGCAGTTATTATGATACGCAGTATTTT.